Listed below are T cell receptor beta chains from one sample, sequenced in a study of blood T cell repertoires in COVID-19. Sequenced by immunoSEQ multiplex PCR; TCRdb stores in-frame clones only, minus some. The sample has 43,000 or so clones, around 90% seen once. Sequencing was performed on peripheral blood. These receptors originate from a man aged 60 to 69 with active COVID-19. Both conserved end residues are part of each CDR3. D genes are given only for firm matches. Not all rows give a size; the values are once, few, many and, for expanded clones, a class.

V gene	D gene	J gene	clone size	CDR3 protein	CDR3 DNA
TRBV6-4	NA	TRBJ1-6	NA	CASSDFPGESPLHF	TGTGCCAGCAGTGACTTTCCAGGGGAGTCACCCCTCCACTTT
TRBV5-1	TRBD2	TRBJ2-2	once	CASSFGTSGISGELFF	TGCGCCAGCAGCTTCGGGACTAGCGGGATTTCCGGGGAGCTGTTTTTT
TRBV7-9	NA	TRBJ1-4	NA	CASIQAGHNEKLFF	TGTGCCAGCATTCAGGCGGGGCATAATGAAAAACTGTTTTTT
TRBV10-3	TRBD1	TRBJ1-1	NA	CASSRDRGNTEAFF	TGTGCCAGTAGCCGGGACAGGGGGAACACTGAAGCTTTCTTT
TRBV28	TRBD2	TRBJ2-7	NA	CASSLSGRGNEQYF	TGTGCCAGCAGTTTAAGCGGGAGAGGGAACGAGCAGTACTTC
TRBV11-2	NA	TRBJ2-7	NA	CASSLEAVSYEQYF	TGTGCCAGCAGCTTAGAGGCTGTCTCCTACGAGCAGTACTTC
TRBV2	NA	TRBJ1-5	NA	CASVRGTNQPQHF	TGTGCCAGCGTTAGGGGGACGAATCAGCCCCAGCATTTT
TRBV7-9	NA	TRBJ1-5	NA	CASSLGADFGNQPQHF	TGTGCCAGCAGCTTAGGGGCGGACTTCGGCAATCAGCCCCAGCATTTT
TRBV7-2	TRBD2	TRBJ2-3	NA	CASSSGLAGRGTDTQYF	TGTGCCAGCAGTTCCGGACTAGCGGGGAGGGGCACAGATACGCAGTATTTT
TRBV7-8	TRBD2	TRBJ2-7	NA	CASSLGTSGKQNSYEQYF	TGTGCCAGCAGCTTAGGGACTAGCGGGAAACAAAACTCCTACGAGCAGTACTTC
TRBV29-1	NA	TRBJ2-1	NA	CSVVGNPGNEQFF	TGCAGCGTTGTAGGCAACCCGGGCAATGAGCAGTTCTTC
TRBV5-4	NA	TRBJ2-7	NA	CASSLALGGYYEQYF	TGTGCCAGCAGCTTGGCACTAGGTGGGTACTACGAGCAGTACTTC
TRBV5-4	TRBD2	TRBJ2-1	once	CASSLVGGDEQFF	TGTGCCAGCAGCTTGGTCGGGGGGGATGAGCAGTTCTTC
TRBV24-1	NA	TRBJ2-7	NA	CATSDGGGYEQYF	TGTGCCACCAGTGATGGAGGCGGCTACGAGCAGTACTTC